Here is one TCR beta chain with its context. Its recognized antigen is unknown. No base qualities exist here, and no much larger clone lies one base off it. At the junction V is shortened by 4 bases and J by 1 base, with 10 bases in between. The CDR3, from cysteine to phenylalanine, totals 14 residues. Solely the CDR3 DNA is kept, with 42 bases framed from the first base. According to the germline V gene (reference sequence), CDR1 reads GTSNPN and CDR2 reads SVGIG. This entry comes from a study of T cell responses to AZD1222 COVID-19 vaccine (dated by TCRdb to the early 2020s). About the full investigation: A total of about 240 trial participants underwent TCR sequencing, of whom some 210 received two doses of AZD1222 and 26 received two doses of the MenACWY control vaccine. Trial participants were enrolled by age into subgroups of 18-55, 56-69 and 70-plus years, and roughly 150, 30 and 60 TCR-sequenced participants, respectively, were included in these subgroups.

The investigation overall reported the following: The whole spike protein was spanned by vaccine-associated CD4 TCRs, and dominant responses were seen in regions 160-218 and 743-854. Reportedly, almost half of the unique spike-specific TCRs recognized epitopes lying outside the regions that are mutated in the B.1.351 and B.1.1.7 variants. Most participants were white British and females outnumbered males, and the authors suggested that clonal diversity may have been underestimated. Conclusions about previously exposed vaccinees are limited, since just five or six AZD1222 recipients were seropositive for SARS-CoV-2 at baseline. In the small 56-69-year group, the increase in depth fell short of significance, most likely because of low power. A significant rise in spike-specific TCR breadth and depth was observed after two AZD1222 doses relative to day 0 and relative to MenACWY recipients. Because no samples from the day 14 peak response were available, repertoires could be characterized only after the peak T cell response.

The CDR3 regions of human TCRbeta chains were analyzed by immunosequencing. The source study handled its data this way. Repertoire TCRs were matched against a reference library of SARS-CoV-2-specific TCRs generated with the MIRA antigen-specificity platform. Breadth meant the fraction of unique TCRs that were SARS-CoV-2-associated, whereas depth meant the fraction of total T cells that were SARS-CoV-2-associated. Using the MIRA data, each spike-specific TCR was assigned both to the spike region to which the TCR was reactive and to a CD4 or CD8 class. Log10-transformed breadth and depth values were compared by one-way ANOVA with Sidak's multiple comparisons tests. This is the immuneACCESS table as TCRdb keeps it, with only in-frame sequences that have V and J called. A part of the clones is gone; compared with another copy, unresolved V genes explain less than half, and the rest is unexplained. Clone size and the V and J calls come from that table; the DNA yielded D and trimming. This sample has approximately 210,000 clones in its table, and roughly 92% of those were observed once. 3% to 3.5% of the sample is in the top ten clones.

The time point label here, explained by the study, means: about 28 days (+/-7) after the second vaccine dose. AZD1222 recipients given second doses at about 4 weeks or at about 12 weeks were pooled, since spike-specific TCR depth and breadth were not found to differ between the two schedules. Vaccinee samples were obtained from the UK trials COV001 and COV002, which included a single-blind randomized controlled phase 2/3 trial of AZD1222 (ChAdOx1 nCoV-19) in healthy adults. For TCRbeta chain sequencing, PBMC samples were collected from trial participants at day 0 and at day 28 after the second dose.

The V and J genes are TRBV30 and TRBJ2-2, with the D gene uncertain. The TCR sequence derives from an adult who received the AZD1222 COVID-19 vaccine. Sequencing used peripheral blood, obtained 28 days after the second AZD1222 dose. The CDR3 reads CAWKGRRNTGELFF. In nucleotides, the sequence is TGTGCCTGGAAGGGCCGGCGGAACACCGGGGAGCTGTTTTTT.